A single sample is the source of the 32 T cell receptor beta chains below, sequenced in a study of cytomegalovirus exposure and HLA in healthy donors. PCR used 60 Vbeta primers and 13 Jbeta primers. Assay used: immunoSEQ multiplex PCR; TCRdb lists only in-frame clones, some missing. The data hold approximately 100,000 clones, with roughly 80% observed a single time. The source material was PBMCs. The receptors shown here come from a female donor in good health and CMV-seronegative.

Here the CDR3 reads CASSQDVERTYEQYF. CDR3 sequence (DNA): TGTGCCAGCAGCCAAGATGTAGAGAGAACCTACGAGCAGTACTTC. The chain carries TRBV4-2 and TRBJ2-5; D uncertain. The DNA matches TRBJ2-7 better at its end, which makes the J call doubtful. Germline V gives CDR1 LGHNA, CDR2 YNFKEQ. The CDR3 has 15 amino acids.

J is TRBJ2-2 and V is TRBV14; 8 nucleotides line up with TRBD1. Germline trimming cut 0 bases from V and 10 bases from J; bases unmatched to any gene: 7. Germline CDR1 SGHDN, CDR2 FVKESK. This CDR3 is 15 amino acids long. The CDR3 spells CASSQERTGLAELFF. The CDR3, as DNA: TGTGCCAGCAGCCAAGAACGGACAGGGTTGGCGGAGCTGTTTTTT.

The gene calls are TRBV5-4 and TRBJ1-1; possible D gene TRBD1, 5 bases. Germline V gene lookup returns CDR1 SGHNT and CDR2 YYREEE (reference sequence). The CDR3 extends over 15 amino acids. V lost 4 bases and J lost 5, with 18 bases in between. DNA for the CDR3: TGTGCCAGCAGCCCAGACCAGGGATTACGGACTGAAGCTTTCTTT. Encoded protein: CASSPDQGLRTEAFF.

The chain uses TRBV6-1 and TRBJ1-5; TRBD1 aligns across 9 bases. Unmatched junction bases numbered 8, after V lost 4 bases and J lost 4 bases. Germline CDR1 MNHNS, CDR2 SASEGT. This CDR3 has 16 residues. In DNA form, the CDR3 reads TGTGCCAGCAGTGGAAAAGGGACAGGGCCTAATCAGCCCCAGCATTTT. Translation gives CASSGKGTGPNQPQHF.

The V gene is TRBV6-5, the J gene TRBJ1-2; weak D call: TRBD1 (6 bases). CDR1 and CDR2 from the germline V gene are MNHEY and SVGAGI. V was cut by 10 bases and J by 8 bases, with 23 bases left in between. The CDR3 is made up of 14 amino acids. The CDR3 nucleotides are TGTGCCATCGCGCGGGGGGCCGGTTTCAGAGGCTACACCTTC. This sequence encodes CAIARGAGFRGYTF.

A few counts support this clone. This chain joins TRBV14 and TRBJ1-1; 8 bases fit TRBD1. Germline loops: CDR1 SGHDN, CDR2 FVKESK. CDR3 length: 16 amino acids. J lost 4 bases, V lost 2 bases, and 9 bases had no gene match. The CDR3 DNA is TGTGCCAGCAGCCAATTGCAGGGGGCGCTTCCCACTGAAGCTTTCTTT. Protein: CASSQLQGALPTEAFF.

CDR3 DNA sequence: TGTGCCAGCAGCCAAGCAGCTGGGCGGGACGAGCAGTACTTC. Encoded protein: CASSQAAGRDEQYF. The V call is TRBV4-2, the J call TRBJ2-7; the D gene is possibly TRBD2 (5 bases). V lost 1 base, J lost 5 bases, and 12 bases lay in between. The CDR3 is made up of 14 amino acids. Germline CDR1 LGHNA, CDR2 YNFKEQ.

The chain employs TRBV2 and TRBJ1-6; no definite D call. Trimming left V 8 bases short and J 4 bases short, with 9 bases between. Germline V gene data show CDR1 as SNHLY and CDR2 as FYNNEI. The CDR3 contains 13 residues. The DNA for the CDR3 is TGTGCCAGCCTGAGGCAGTATAATTCACCCCTCCACTTT. Translating it yields CASLRQYNSPLHF.

The genes are TRBV9 and TRBJ1-2; 9 bases fit TRBD1. The CDR3 runs 16 residues. CDR1 is SGDLS, CDR2 YYNGEE, per germline. V was pared by 3 bases and J by 4 bases, with 10 bases of the junction left unmatched. The CDR3 reads CASSAPQGAVSYGYTF. CDR3 DNA: TGTGCCAGCAGCGCCCCACAGGGGGCGGTATCCTATGGCTACACCTTC.

V gene TRBV11-2 combines with J gene TRBJ2-2; 9 bases are shared with TRBD2. V dropped 5 bases and J dropped 3; count of bases not matched to a gene: 10. Germline V CDR1 and CDR2: SGHAT, FQNNGV. The CDR3 has 17 amino acids. CDR3 in amino acids: CASSRDPGLAHTGELFF. The CDR3 bases are TGTGCCAGCAGCAGAGACCCGGGACTAGCCCACACCGGGGAGCTGTTTTTT.

J is TRBJ2-2 and V is TRBV10-3; 7 bases match TRBD1. This CDR3 is built from 17 residues. V was clipped by 3 bases and J by 2 bases; unmatched bases: 9. Germline CDR1 is ENHRY and CDR2 is SYGVKD. The CDR3 protein is CAISDVGQRLNTGELFF. Written as DNA, the CDR3 is TGTGCCATCAGTGATGTGGGACAGCGATTAAACACCGGGGAGCTGTTTTTT.

V usage is TRBV4-2 and J usage is TRBJ2-1; TRBD2 aligns across 7 bases. Losses at the gene ends were 0 bases for V and 0 bases for J; bases not matched to a gene: 8. This CDR3 region has 18 residues. Germline CDR1 LGHNA, CDR2 YNFKEQ. The CDR3 loop is CASSQDGSGGSSYNEQFF. CDR3 sequence (DNA): TGTGCCAGCAGCCAAGATGGGTCGGGGGGAAGCTCCTACAATGAGCAGTTCTTC.

The chain uses TRBV10-1 and TRBJ2-2; no definite D call. Trimming left V 3 bases short and J 6 bases short, with 17 bases between. Germline CDR1 reads WNHNN; CDR2 reads SYGVQD (reference sequence). The CDR3 spans 16 residues. CDR3 protein: CASSDNRGINSGELFF. The CDR3 region has the DNA TGCGCCAGCAGTGATAACCGAGGAATAAACTCCGGGGAGCTGTTTTTT.

The rearrangement links TRBV30 to TRBJ1-2, with 7 nucleotides matching TRBD1. The CDR3 extends over 13 amino acids. Per the germline V gene, CDR1 is GTSNPN and CDR2 is SVGIG (reference sequence). V was clipped by 4 bases and J by 6 bases; unmatched bases: 8. CDR3 protein: CAWTHDRANGYTF. CDR3 nucleotide sequence: TGTGCCTGGACGCACGACAGGGCGAATGGCTACACCTTC.

J is TRBJ1-4 and V is TRBV4-2; maybe TRBD1 (6 bases). Per the germline V gene, CDR1 is LGHNA and CDR2 is YNFKEQ. The ends were cut back, 0 bases at V and 7 bases at J, with 12 bases in the middle. CDR3 length: 15 amino acids. DNA for the CDR3: TGTGCCAGCAGCCAAGAACGGGGGGCGGGTGAAAAACTGTTTTTT. Amino acid sequence: CASSQERGAGEKLFF.

The CDR3 bases are TGTGCCAGTACGAATAGCGGTCTGGACAATCAGCCCCAGCATTTT. Translating gives CASTNSGLDNQPQHF. The chain is built from TRBV19 and TRBJ1-5; D is unclear. Trimming took off 7 bases at V and 3 bases at J, with 16 bases between the two ends. Germline CDR1 reads LNHDA; CDR2 reads SQIVND (reference sequence). The CDR3 loop spans 15 amino acids.

This chain uses TRBV5-8 with TRBJ2-7; TRBD1 matches at 7 bases. The germline gives CDR1 SGHTS, CDR2 YDEGEE. This CDR3 contains 14 residues. V lost 4 bases and J lost 3; bases outside the gene matches: 7. CDR3 sequence reads: CASSQSGTDYEQYF. The CDR3 DNA sequence: TGTGCCAGCAGCCAATCCGGGACAGACTACGAGCAGTACTTC.

This clone was observed a handful of times. J is TRBJ1-2 and V is TRBV4-2; no reliable D call. Germline-derived CDR1 and CDR2 are LGHNA and YNFKEQ. Trimming cost V 5 bases and J 2 bases, with 12 bases left between them. This CDR3 comprises 14 residues. As DNA, the CDR3 is TGTGCCAGCAGCACCGAGGAAGAGAACTATGGCTACACCTTC. This gives the protein CASSTEEENYGYTF.

This clone was seen a handful of times. The genes are TRBV7-2 and TRBJ2-2; a possible D gene is TRBD1 (6 bases). The V end was cut by 5 bases, the J end by 7 bases, with 17 bases between. The germline V gene has CDR1 SGHTA and CDR2 FQGNSA. The CDR3 is 15 amino acids. The CDR3 bases are TGTGCCAGCAGCACAGGGCCCCTCCGGATCGGGGAGCTGTTTTTT. It yields the protein CASSTGPLRIGELFF.

The table lists this clone with a count of one. The CDR3 bases are TGTGCCAGTAGTACCTCCGGGGTCTTAATCAAATCGGGGAATGAGCAGTTCTTC. Encoded protein: CASSTSGVLIKSGNEQFF. The V and J genes are TRBV19 and TRBJ2-1; D is possibly TRBD2 (5 bases). CDR3 length: 18 residues. Trimming left V 4 bases short and J 7 bases short, with 26 bases between. Germline loops: CDR1 LNHDA, CDR2 SQIVND (reference sequence).

V and J are TRBV11-2 and TRBJ1-1; D gene uncertain. The CDR3 length is 13 residues. V lost 4 bases to trimming and J lost 4 bases, with 10 bases between them. In germline, CDR1 is SGHAT, CDR2 FQNNGV. The CDR3 spells CASSSGSSTEAFF. DNA for the CDR3: TGTGCCAGCAGCTCCGGGTCAAGCACTGAAGCTTTCTTT. The full variable domain, rest sourced from reference TRBV11-2 and TRBJ1-1, is EAGVAQSPRYKIIEKRQSVAFWCNPISGHATLYWYQQILGQGPKLLIQFQNNGVVDDSQLPKDRFSAERLKGVDSTLKIQPAKLEDSAVYLCASSSGSSTEAFFGQGTRLTVV.

The chain joins TRBV5-4 to TRBJ1-1; D possibly corresponds to TRBD1 (6 bases). CDR1 and CDR2 from the germline V gene are SGHNT and YYREEE (reference sequence). The CDR3 contains 14 residues. The V gene lost 0 bases and the J gene lost 1 base, with 7 bases spanning the gap. The CDR3 reads CASSLAGENTEAFF. CDR3 bases: TGTGCCAGCAGCTTGGCAGGGGAGAACACTGAAGCTTTCTTT.

This clone was picked up a small number of times. The chain employs TRBV4-3 and TRBJ1-6; a weak D match, TRBD1 (5 bases). From germline, CDR1 is LGHNA and CDR2 YSLEER. Trimming stripped 4 bases from V and 9 bases from J, with 13 bases between. This CDR3 contains 14 residues. CDR3 region: CASSPKLTGSPLHF. The DNA for the CDR3 is TGCGCCAGCAGCCCCAAGCTCACAGGTTCACCCCTCCACTTT.

This chain uses TRBV15 with TRBJ1-3; possible D gene TRBD1, 5 bases. This CDR3 region has 14 residues. V was clipped by 5 bases and J by 4 bases, with 12 bases between them. Germline lookup yields CDR1 LNHNV and CDR2 YYDKDF (reference sequence). CDR3 amino acids: CATSGRGLGNTIYF. The CDR3 DNA is TGTGCCACCAGCGGTAGGGGTCTGGGAAACACCATATATTTT. Full variable domain (missing parts from reference TRBV15 and TRBJ1-3): DAMVIQNPRYQVTQFGKPVTLSCSQTLNHNVMYWYQQKSSQAPKLLFHYYDKDFNNEADTPDNFQSRRPNTSFCFLDIRSPGLGDTAMYLCATSGRGLGNTIYFGEGSWLTVV.

The chain is built from TRBV20-1 and TRBJ2-3; D is possibly TRBD1 (6 bases). Trimming cost V 4 bases and J 6 bases, with 8 bases left between them. Per the germline V gene, CDR1 is DFQATT and CDR2 is SNEGSKA (reference sequence). The CDR3 runs to 11 residues. The CDR3 DNA is TGCAGTGCTACCCAGGGGGATACGCAGTATTTT. As protein: CSATQGDTQYF.

A few counts support this clone. The rearrangement uses TRBV5-6 and TRBJ1-1; no clear D. The length of the CDR3 is 11 residues. V was clipped by 5 bases and J by 6 bases, with 8 bases between them. CDR1 and CDR2 from the germline V gene are SGHDT and YYEEEE. The DNA for the CDR3 is TGTGCCAGCAGTTCCCATTCTGAAGCTTTCTTT. This translates into CASSSHSEAFF.

This chain uses TRBV11-3 with TRBJ1-2; 8 nucleotides align to TRBD1. The CDR3 loop spans 15 amino acids. Germline trimming cut 6 bases from V and 5 bases from J; bases unmatched to any gene: 11. The V gene's germline CDR1 is SGHNT and CDR2 YENEEA. In DNA form, the CDR3 reads TGTGCCAGCAGGCCCCGGGACAGGCTACGATATGGCTACACCTTC. Its translation is CASRPRDRLRYGYTF.

This clone was seen only a few times. The V call is TRBV4-2, the J call TRBJ2-7, with a possible D match to TRBD2 (6 bases). The CDR3 is 15 residues long. The germline CDR1 and CDR2 sequences are LGHNA and YNFKEQ. V was cut by 1 base and J by 2 bases, with 12 bases left in between. The CDR3 loop is CASSQAGTGTYEQYF. The CDR3 region has the DNA TGTGCCAGCAGCCAAGCCGGGACTGGAACCTACGAGCAGTACTTC.

The rearrangement uses TRBV15 and TRBJ2-7; tentatively, D is TRBD2 (5 bases). From germline, CDR1 is LNHNV and CDR2 YYDKDF (reference sequence). There are 15 residues in the CDR3. The ends were cut back, 4 bases at V and 1 base at J, with 14 bases in the middle. This chain's CDR3 is CATSTGYEGSYEQYF. CDR3 DNA: TGTGCCACCAGCACAGGTTACGAGGGTTCCTACGAGCAGTACTTC. The full variable domain, with the rest looked up from reference TRBV15 and TRBJ2-7, is DAMVIQNPRYQVTQFGKPVTLSCSQTLNHNVMYWYQQKSSQAPKLLFHYYDKDFNNEADTPDNFQSRRPNTSFCFLDIRSPGLGDTAMYLCATSTGYEGSYEQYFGPGTRLTVT.

The rearrangement uses TRBV7-2 and TRBJ2-1, with TRBD2 matching 7 bases. Unmatched junction bases numbered 10, after V lost 0 bases and J lost 8 bases. The germline gives CDR1 SGHTA, CDR2 FQGNSA. CDR3 length equals 16 residues. CDR3 residues: CASSLAGSGAWDEQFF. Written as DNA, the CDR3 is TGTGCCAGCAGCTTAGCGGGGAGCGGGGCTTGGGATGAGCAGTTCTTC.

The J gene is TRBJ1-1, the V gene TRBV2; 8 nucleotides line up with TRBD1. The germline CDR1 and CDR2 sequences are SNHLY and FYNNEI. Germline trimming cut 6 bases from V and 1 base from J; bases unmatched to any gene: 1. The CDR3 contains 13 residues. This CDR3 reads CASRDRENTEAFF. CDR3 coding DNA: TGTGCCAGCAGGGACAGGGAGAACACTGAAGCTTTCTTT. The full variable domain, completed using reference TRBV2 and TRBJ1-1, is EPEVTQTPSHQVTQMGQEVILRCVPISNHLYFYWYRQILGQKVEFLVSFYNNEISEKSEIFDDQFSVERPDGSNFTLKIRSTKLEDSAMYFCASRDRENTEAFFGQGTRLTVV.

On this clone: At one end, the junction sequence differs from germline, possibly due to a read error. This chain links TRBV7-9 with TRBJ1-1; TRBD1 aligns across 9 bases. This CDR3 has 15 residues. Per germline, CDR1 SEHNR and CDR2 FQNEAQ (reference sequence). For the CDR3, the DNA is TGTTCCAGCGGCCAGTCCGGGACAGGGCGGACTGAAGCTTTCTTT. This translates into CSSGQSGTGRTEAFF.